The present entry profiles one T cell receptor (beta chain) with its context. Per germline, CDR1 LGHNA and CDR2 YSLEER. The V end was cut by 2 bases, the J end by 7 bases, with 3 bases between. The CDR3 has 11 residues. The record originates from a study of PD-1 blockade in mismatch repair-deficient tumors. Sequencing used immunoSEQ multiplex PCR; TCRdb keeps in-frame clones, though not all of them. The table records about 130,000 clones, around nine tenths of them present only once. This chain joins TRBV4-3 and TRBJ2-1; no reliable D call. The sequencing here drew on peripheral blood, taken approximately 73 weeks after starting pembrolizumab. This TCR was recovered from an adult with mismatch repair-deficient cancer. CDR3 in amino acids: CASSQSNEQFF. For the CDR3, the DNA is TGCGCCAGCAGCCAAAGTAATGAGCAGTTCTTC.